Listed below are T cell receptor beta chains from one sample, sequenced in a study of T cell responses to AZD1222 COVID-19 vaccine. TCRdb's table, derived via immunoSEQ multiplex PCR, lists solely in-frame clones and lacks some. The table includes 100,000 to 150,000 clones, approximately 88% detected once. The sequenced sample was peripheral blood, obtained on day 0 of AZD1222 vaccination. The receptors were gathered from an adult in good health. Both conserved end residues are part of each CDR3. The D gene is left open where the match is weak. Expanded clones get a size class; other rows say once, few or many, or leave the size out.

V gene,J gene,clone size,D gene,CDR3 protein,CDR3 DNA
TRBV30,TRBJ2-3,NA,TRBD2,CAWSGTSQDTQYF,TGTGCCTGGAGTGGGACTAGTCAAGATACGCAGTATTTT
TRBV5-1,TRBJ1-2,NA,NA,CASSFSGPDYGYTF,TGCGCCAGCAGCTTTAGCGGGCCCGACTATGGCTACACCTTC
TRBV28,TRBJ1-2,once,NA,CASSTPGVGNYGYTF,TGTGCCAGCAGTACCCCGGGGGTAGGGAACTATGGCTACACCTTC
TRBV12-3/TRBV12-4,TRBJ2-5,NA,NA,CASSKPGEETQYF,TGTGCCAGCAGTAAACCAGGGGAGGAGACCCAGTACTTC
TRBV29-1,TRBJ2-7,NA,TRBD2,CSVEETSGGYEQYF,TGCAGCGTTGAAGAAACTAGCGGGGGATACGAGCAGTACTTC
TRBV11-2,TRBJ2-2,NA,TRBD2,CASSHTIGGEAGELFF,TGTGCCAGCAGCCACACCATCGGGGGGGAGGCCGGGGAGCTGTTTTTT
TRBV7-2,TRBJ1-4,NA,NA,CASSFWKGGEKLFF,TGTGCCAGCAGCTTTTGGAAAGGAGGGGAAAAACTGTTTTTT
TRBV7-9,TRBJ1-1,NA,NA,CASSLWDTNTEAFF,TGTGCCAGCAGCTTATGGGACACCAACACTGAAGCTTTCTTT
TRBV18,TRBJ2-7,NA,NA,CASSPSNYEQYF,TGTGCCAGCTCACCAAGTAACTACGAGCAGTACTTC
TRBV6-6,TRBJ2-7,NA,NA,CASSTSLLAGYEQYF,NA
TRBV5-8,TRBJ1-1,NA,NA,CASSIETPGVRGAFF,TGTGCCAGCAGCATCGAAACCCCAGGGGTTCGGGGAGCTTTCTTT
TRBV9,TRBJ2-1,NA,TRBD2,CASSNSGRVYNEQFF,TGTGCCAGCAGCAATAGCGGGAGGGTTTACAATGAGCAGTTCTTC
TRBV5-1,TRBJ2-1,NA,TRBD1,CASSFGQGYNEQFF,TGCGCCAGCAGCTTCGGACAGGGGTACAATGAGCAGTTCTTC
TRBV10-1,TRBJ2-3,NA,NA,CASSVTSVTSTDTQYF,TGCGCCAGCAGTGTCACCTCCGTTACTAGCACAGATACGCAGTATTTT
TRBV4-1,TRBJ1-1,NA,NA,CASSQEGGRGLVANTEAFF,TGCGCCAGCAGCCAAGAGGGTGGGAGGGGGTTGGTCGCGAACACTGAAGCTTTCTTT
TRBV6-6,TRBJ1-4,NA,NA,CASSSPSTSNEKLFF,TGTGCCAGCAGTTCGCCTTCCACATCAAATGAAAAACTGTTTTTT
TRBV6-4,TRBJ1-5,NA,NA,CASSRGGGNQPQHF,TGTGCCAGCAGTCGCGGTGGAGGCAATCAGCCCCAGCATTTT
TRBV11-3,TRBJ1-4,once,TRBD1,CASSSGHGTGGEKLFF,TGTGCCAGCAGCTCCGGGCATGGGACAGGGGGTGAAAAACTGTTTTTT
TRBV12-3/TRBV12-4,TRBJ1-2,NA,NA,CASKQGRYYGYTF,TGTGCCAGCAAACAGGGAAGGTATTATGGCTACACCTTC
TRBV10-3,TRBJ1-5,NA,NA,CAISESRQPQHF,TGTGCCATCAGTGAGTCAAGGCAGCCCCAGCATTTT
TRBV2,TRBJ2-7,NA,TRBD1,CASSYRGQGGEQYF,TGTGCCAGCAGTTACAGGGGACAGGGGGGCGAGCAGTACTTC
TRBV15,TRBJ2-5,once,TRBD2,CATSPLLAGGGETQYF,TGTGCCACCTCTCCCTTACTAGCGGGAGGGGGAGAGACCCAGTACTTC
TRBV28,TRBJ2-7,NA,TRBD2,CASTTGGRSYEQYF,TGTGCCAGCACCACGGGGGGGCGCTCCTACGAGCAGTACTTC
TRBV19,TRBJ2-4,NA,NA,CASSVQGAGIQYF,TGTGCCAGTAGTGTACAGGGCGCTGGCATTCAGTACTTC
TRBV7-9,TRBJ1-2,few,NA,CASSLPEGGYTF,TGTGCCAGCAGCTTGCCGGAGGGTGGCTACACCTTC
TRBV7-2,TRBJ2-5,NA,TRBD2,CASSLYSGGAPGETQYF,TGTGCCAGCAGCCTCTATAGCGGGGGGGCCCCAGGAGAGACCCAGTACTTC
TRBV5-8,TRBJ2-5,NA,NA,CASRWDGVTVKETQYF,TGTGCCAGCAGGTGGGACGGGGTGACGGTGAAAGAGACCCAGTACTTC
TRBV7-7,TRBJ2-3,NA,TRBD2,CASSPTSGGPRDTQYF,TGTGCCAGCAGCCCCACTAGCGGGGGCCCCAGAGATACGCAGTATTTT
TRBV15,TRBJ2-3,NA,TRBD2,CATSRGGTSETDTQYF,TGTGCCACCAGCAGAGGGGGGACTAGCGAAACAGATACGCAGTATTTT
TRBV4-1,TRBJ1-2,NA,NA,CASSQDIEHGYTF,TGCGCCAGCAGCCAAGATATTGAACATGGCTACACCTTC
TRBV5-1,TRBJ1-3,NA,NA,CASSEGQYSGNTIYF,TGCGCCAGCAGCGAAGGACAGTACTCTGGAAACACCATATATTTT
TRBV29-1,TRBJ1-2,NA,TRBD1,CSVGPDRGDGYTF,TGCAGCGTTGGACCGGACAGGGGGGATGGCTACACCTTC
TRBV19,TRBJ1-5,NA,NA,CASSIPPQPQHF,TGTGCCAGTAGTATTCCACCTCAGCCCCAGCATTTT
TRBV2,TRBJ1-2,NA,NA,CASSRGPDGYTF,TGTGCCAGCAGTCGCGGCCCGGATGGCTACACCTTC
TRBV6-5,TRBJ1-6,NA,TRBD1,CATTRQGANSPLHF,TGTGCCACCACACGACAGGGGGCTAATTCACCCCTCCACTTT
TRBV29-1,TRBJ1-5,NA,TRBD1,CSVAGQGGQPQHF,TGCAGCGTTGCGGGACAGGGAGGCCAGCCCCAGCATTTT
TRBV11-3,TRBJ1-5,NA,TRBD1,CASRPGTGAISNQPQHF,TGTGCCAGCAGACCCGGGACAGGGGCGATTAGCAATCAGCCCCAGCATTTT
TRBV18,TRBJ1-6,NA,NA,CASSLGQWVHSPLHF,TGTGCCAGCTCACTAGGACAGTGGGTCCATTCACCCCTCCACTTT
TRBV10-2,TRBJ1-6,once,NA,CASRLDRKRPPLHF,TGCGCCAGCAGGTTAGACAGGAAAAGGCCACCCCTCCACTTT
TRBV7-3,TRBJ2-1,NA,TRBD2,CASSLGTSGNEQFF,TGTGCCAGCAGCTTAGGGACTAGCGGTAATGAGCAGTTCTTC
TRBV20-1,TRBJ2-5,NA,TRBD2,CSASLGTSAIQETQYF,TGCAGTGCTAGTCTTGGGACTAGCGCTATCCAAGAGACCCAGTACTTC
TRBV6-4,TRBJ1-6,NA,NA,CASSPEFQGESPLHF,TGTGCCAGCAGCCCCGAGTTTCAAGGAGAATCACCCCTCCACTTT
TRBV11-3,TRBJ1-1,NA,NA,CASSANYGTGNTEAFF,TGTGCCAGCAGCGCGAACTATGGGACGGGGAACACTGAAGCTTTCTTT
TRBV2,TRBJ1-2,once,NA,CASSLDYGYTF,TGTGCCAGCAGCCTGGACTATGGCTACACCTTC
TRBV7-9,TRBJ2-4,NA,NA,CASSLWTLAKNIQYF,TGTGCCAGCAGCTTATGGACCTTAGCCAAAAACATTCAGTACTTC
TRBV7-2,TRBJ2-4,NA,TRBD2,CASSLAGGAKNIQYF,TGTGCCAGCAGCCTAGCGGGGGGAGCCAAAAACATTCAGTACTTC
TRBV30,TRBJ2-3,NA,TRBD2,CACRLAGGPDTQYF,TGTGCCTGCCGACTAGCGGGAGGTCCAGATACGCAGTATTTT